This TCR beta chain was retrieved from a study of cytomegalovirus exposure and HLA in healthy donors. Study details: Around 190 million T cells yielded approximately 100 million unique TCR beta sequences, as an earlier analysis found. General study findings and limits: Data from an earlier analysis indicated that most TCR beta V segments were productive either about 87% or about 30% of the time.

This PCR relied on a set of 60 Vbeta primers and 13 Jbeta primers. Authors' analysis steps: In a later analysis, around 10 million of some 80 million unique beta chains occurred in at least two donors. Assay used: immunoSEQ multiplex PCR; TCRdb lists only in-frame clones, some missing. That table is the source of V, J and clone size, and D and trimming were worked out from the DNA. The sample lists 130,000 or so clones, about 82% occurring once. In this sample, this clone turned up a few times. The antigen is not known. Germline V CDR1 and CDR2: ENHRY, SYGVKD. The CDR3 length is 14 residues. The ends were cut back, 2 bases at V and 10 bases at J, with 12 bases in the middle.

This TCR was recovered from a man aged 30 to 45 in good health and CMV-seronegative. The chain carries TRBV10-3 and TRBJ1-6; D gene ambiguous. Input material: PBMCs. CDR3 sequence: CAISERLTGSPLHF. CDR3 coding DNA: TGTGCCATCAGTGAGCGGTTAACGGGGTCACCCCTCCACTTT.